The next 28 T cell receptor beta chains were all read from a single sample in a study of shared clonotypes between healthy human individuals. Repertoires were generated with immunoSEQ multiplex PCR, while TCRdb's copy carries only in-frame clones and drops some. The sample has 2 million to 2.5 million clones, approximately 94% seen once; the top ten hold roughly 1.1%. CD45RO-negative, CCR7-selected cells formed the naive CD8 fraction, which excluded terminally differentiated effector memory CD45RA+ cells. What was sequenced was naive CD8+ T cells sorted from blood. Receptors originate from a man between 18 and 29 years old in good health.

J is TRBJ1-6 and V is TRBV28; a possible D gene is TRBD1 (5 bases). The CDR3 covers 15 residues. Germline V CDR1 and CDR2: MDHEN, SYDVKM. The ends were cut back, 4 bases at V and 8 bases at J, with 15 bases in the middle. CDR3 in DNA: TGTGCCAGCAGTTCTCCTTGGGAGGGGCATTCACCCCTCCACTTT. Translated: CASSSPWEGHSPLHF.

The V and J genes are TRBV7-9 and TRBJ1-4; TRBD1 agrees at 7 bases. This CDR3 has 17 residues. Germline lookup yields CDR1 SEHNR and CDR2 FQNEAQ (reference sequence). Trimming removed 1 base from V and 2 bases from J; junction bases left unmatched: 7. The CDR3 nucleotides read TGTGCCAGCAGCTTAGTTGGGGCAGGGGGTACTAATGAAAAACTGTTTTTT. It translates to CASSLVGAGGTNEKLFF.

This rearrangement joins TRBV28 to TRBJ1-2; D is unclear. CDR3 length equals 12 residues. Per the germline V gene, CDR1 is MDHEN and CDR2 is SYDVKM. The V end was cut by 3 bases, the J end by 8 bases, with 10 bases between. For the CDR3, the DNA is TGTGCCAGCAGTTTCCCGGGAAGGGGCTACACCTTC. This sequence encodes CASSFPGRGYTF.

The chain uses TRBV28 and TRBJ1-6; no firm D call. The CDR3 contains 17 residues. Germline V gene data show CDR1 as MDHEN and CDR2 as SYDVKM. V gave up 9 bases and J gave up 4 bases, with 22 bases separating them. In DNA, the CDR3 is TGTGCCAGTATAGCATGGGGTTCCGAGTTGTATAATTCACCCCTCCACTTT. Encoded protein: CASIAWGSELYNSPLHF.

This clone was picked up one time. The chain links TRBV28 to TRBJ2-1; 8 nucleotides align to TRBD2. The V gene's germline CDR1 is MDHEN and CDR2 SYDVKM. V shed 7 bases, J shed 9 bases, and the junction held 14 bases outside the gene matches. This CDR3 is built from 15 residues. DNA of the CDR3: TGTGCCAGCACGGCTTCACAAGGACTAGCCGGTGAGCAGTTCTTC. The encoded protein is CASTASQGLAGEQFF.

To note about this clone: The identical CDR3 is also encoded by other nucleotide sequences in the sample. V gene TRBV6-5 combines with J gene TRBJ2-2; unclear D gene. In germline, CDR1 is MNHEY, CDR2 SVGAGI. Trimming removed 0 bases at V and 6 bases at J, with 5 bases between. The CDR3 consists of 13 residues. CDR3 protein: CASSYSTAGELFF. CDR3 DNA: TGTGCCAGCAGTTACTCAACTGCCGGGGAGCTGTTTTTT.

A note on this clone: Distinct nucleotide sequences in the sample also encode this CDR3. The V gene is TRBV13, the J gene TRBJ2-3; TRBD2 matches 11 bases. The germline V gene encodes CDR1 PRHDT and CDR2 FYEKMQ (reference sequence). There are 17 residues in the CDR3. Unmatched junction bases numbered 8, after V lost 4 bases and J lost 2 bases. The CDR3 sequence: CASSSRLAGTSTDTQYF. The DNA of the CDR3 is TGTGCCAGCAGCTCAAGACTAGCGGGGACCTCCACAGATACGCAGTATTTT.

This clone was seen once. This chain links TRBV30 with TRBJ1-1; no clear D. CDR1 GTSNPN and CDR2 SVGIG come from the germline V gene (reference sequence). Trimming pared 5 bases from V and 11 bases from J, leaving 12 bases between. This CDR3 spans 10 amino acids. The CDR3 is CAWAGRRAFF. Written as DNA, the CDR3 is TGTGCCTGGGCCGGGCGTCGGGCTTTCTTT.

V is TRBV2 and J is TRBJ1-2; D call uncertain. The length of the CDR3 is 18 residues. V was pared by 3 bases and J by 1 base, with 21 bases between. Per the germline V gene, CDR1 is SNHLY and CDR2 is FYNNEI. CDR3 coding DNA: TGTGCCAGCAGTGACGTTTCGGAGGCGGCCTTACATAACTATGGCTACACCTTC. Translating gives CASSDVSEAALHNYGYTF.

This chain joins TRBV6-5 and TRBJ2-5; TRBD2 agrees at 8 bases. The CDR3 is 15 residues long. The trim removed 7 bases at V and 2 bases at J, leaving 9 bases unmatched. CDR1 is MNHEY, CDR2 SVGAGI, per germline. The CDR3: CASIPGGGSQETQYF. The CDR3 bases are TGTGCCAGCATTCCCGGGGGGGGGTCTCAAGAGACCCAGTACTTC.

Only a few counts were recorded for this clone. The chain recombines TRBV5-5 with TRBJ2-7; 8 bases agree with TRBD2. Germline CDR1 reads SGHKS; CDR2 reads YYEKEE (reference sequence). The CDR3 loop spans 15 amino acids. V was pared by 0 bases and J by 0 bases, with 2 bases of the junction left unmatched. The CDR3 DNA sequence: TGTGCCAGCAGCTTGGCGGGAGGGGCCTCCTACGAGCAGTACTTC. Translated: CASSLAGGASYEQYF. The full variable domain, in which reference TRBV5-5 and TRBJ2-7 provide the parts outside the CDR3, is DAGVTQSPTHLIKTRGQQVTLRCSPISGHKSVSWYQQVLGQGPQFIFQYYEKEERGRGNFPDRFSARQFPNYSSELNVNALLLGDSALYLCASSLAGGASYEQYFGPGTRLTVT.

This chain joins TRBV29-1 and TRBJ1-1; 7 bases align to TRBD1. The CDR3 covers 14 residues. Germline trimming cut 3 bases from V and 5 bases from J; bases unmatched to any gene: 9. The germline V gene has CDR1 SQVTM and CDR2 ANQGSEA. CDR3 sequence: CSVEQAGGETEAFF. The CDR3 DNA reads TGCAGCGTTGAGCAGGCAGGGGGAGAGACTGAAGCTTTCTTT.

A remark on this clone: This same CDR3 is encoded by further DNA sequences in the sample. The V and J genes are TRBV5-4 and TRBJ2-7, with a tentative D call TRBD1 (5 bases). Germline CDR1 SGHNT, CDR2 YYREEE (reference sequence). V was clipped by 2 bases and J by 2 bases, with 8 bases between them. CDR3 size: 13 residues. The CDR3, as DNA: TGTGCCAGCAGCTTAGACAGAACCTACGAGCAGTACTTC. It encodes CASSLDRTYEQYF.

The gene calls are TRBV6-4 and TRBJ1-5; TRBD1 might be the D (5 bases). CDR1 and CDR2 (germline): MRHNA, SNTAGT. V was clipped by 8 bases and J by 1 base, with 15 bases between them. The CDR3 is made up of 15 amino acids. The CDR3 sequence is CASGEGRGSNQPQHF. CDR3 nucleotide sequence: TGTGCCAGCGGGGAGGGGAGAGGGAGCAATCAGCCCCAGCATTTT.

The chain carries TRBV7-9 and TRBJ2-1; TRBD2 might be the D (5 bases). Deletions cut 1 base from V and 0 bases from J, with 13 bases between. The CDR3 runs to 17 residues. CDR1 SEHNR and CDR2 FQNEAQ come from the germline V gene (reference sequence). The CDR3, as DNA: TGTGCCAGCAGCTTAGGGTCTAGCCAGAGCTCCTACAATGAGCAGTTCTTC. Amino acid sequence: CASSLGSSQSSYNEQFF. Together with reference TRBV7-9 and TRBJ2-1, the CDR3 gives the full variable domain: DTGVSQNPRHKITKRGQNVTFRCDPISEHNRLYWYRQTLGQGPEFLTYFQNEAQLEKSRLLSDRFSAERPKGSFSTLEIQRTEQGDSAMYLCASSLGSSQSSYNEQFFGPGTRLTVL.

In this sample, this clone turned up once. The chain joins TRBV7-9 to TRBJ2-3; 8 bases match TRBD2. V lost 4 bases, J lost 0 bases, and 6 bases stayed unmatched. Germline lookup yields CDR1 SEHNR and CDR2 FQNEAQ (reference sequence). The CDR3 covers 16 residues. The CDR3 nucleotides read TGTGCCAGCAGCTATACTAGCGGTCCTAGCACAGATACGCAGTATTTT. Its translation: CASSYTSGPSTDTQYF.

This chain uses TRBV4-1 with TRBJ2-7, with 7 bases that match TRBD2. In germline, CDR1 is MGHRA, CDR2 YSYEKL. The CDR3 totals 20 residues. V shed 1 base, J shed 0 bases, and the junction held 18 bases outside the gene matches. This CDR3 is CASSQGGLRDPQRGSYEQYF. The CDR3 region has the DNA TGCGCCAGCAGCCAAGGGGGTCTCAGGGACCCCCAGCGGGGCTCCTACGAGCAGTACTTC.

This sequence joins TRBV4-3 and TRBJ2-5, with TRBD1 matching over 7 bases. This CDR3 spans 15 amino acids. The junction had 4 bases not matched to a gene; V was cut back by 1 base and J by 2 bases. Germline V gene sequence: CDR1 LGHNA, CDR2 YSLEER. For the CDR3, the DNA is TGCGCCAGCAGCCAAGCTTACAGGGGACAAGAGACCCAGTACTTC. It codes for CASSQAYRGQETQYF.

Here the CDR3 DNA reads TGTGCCAGCAGCTTAGTGGGGAGCTCTGGAAACACCATATATTTT. It encodes CASSLVGSSGNTIYF. This chain uses TRBV7-2 with TRBJ1-3; unclear D gene. V was pared by 1 base and J by 0 bases, with 7 bases between. Germline V gene sequence: CDR1 SGHTA, CDR2 FQGNSA. The CDR3 is made up of 15 amino acids. Supplemented by reference TRBV7-2 and TRBJ1-3, the full variable domain reads GAGVSQSPSNKVTEKGKDVELRCDPISGHTALYWYRQSLGQGLEFLIYFQGNSAPDKSGLPSDRFSAERTGGSVSTLTIQRTQQEDSAVYLCASSLVGSSGNTIYFGEGSWLTVV.

The chain recombines TRBV5-6 with TRBJ1-1; D call uncertain. V dropped 2 bases and J dropped 4 bases, with 9 bases sitting between them. The germline V gene has CDR1 SGHDT and CDR2 YYEEEE. The CDR3 loop spans 13 amino acids. This CDR3 is CASSLDSATEAFF. The CDR3 DNA is TGTGCCAGCAGCTTAGATAGCGCCACTGAAGCTTTCTTT.

This clone was seen more than once but under ten times. V gene TRBV10-2 combines with J gene TRBJ1-4; D is unclear. V lost 2 bases and J 7 bases, leaving 11 bases between the germline ends. This CDR3 region has 14 residues. The germline CDR1 and CDR2 sequences are WSHSY and SAAADI. The CDR3 nucleotides read TGCGCCAGCAGTGAGGGGCGGAGCCTTGAAAAACTGTTTTTT. This sequence encodes CASSEGRSLEKLFF.

The rearrangement links TRBV7-9 to TRBJ2-2; 8 bases agree with TRBD2. From germline, CDR1 is SEHNR and CDR2 FQNEAQ (reference sequence). Losses at the gene ends were 1 base for V and 4 bases for J; bases not matched to a gene: 8. CDR3 length equals 17 residues. The CDR3 DNA follows: TGTGCCAGCAGCTTAGACTTGGCGGGGGGCGGCACCGGGGAGCTGTTTTTT. Translated, it gives CASSLDLAGGGTGELFF. Together with reference TRBV7-9 and TRBJ2-2, the CDR3 gives the full variable domain: DTGVSQNPRHKITKRGQNVTFRCDPISEHNRLYWYRQTLGQGPEFLTYFQNEAQLEKSRLLSDRFSAERPKGSFSTLEIQRTEQGDSAMYLCASSLDLAGGGTGELFFGEGSRLTVL.

V and J are TRBV10-2 and TRBJ2-1; D is unclear. The CDR3 is 12 amino acids. The ends were cut back, 9 bases at V and 5 bases at J, with 11 bases in the middle. Germline lookup yields CDR1 WSHSY and CDR2 SAAADI. CDR3 amino acids: CASSHGHNEQFF. In DNA, the CDR3 is TGCGCCAGTTCCCACGGACACAATGAGCAGTTCTTC.

V and J are TRBV10-1 and TRBJ2-7; tentatively, D is TRBD2 (6 bases). CDR1 WNHNN and CDR2 SYGVQD come from the germline V gene (reference sequence). There are 14 residues in the CDR3. Trimming removed 0 bases at V and 6 bases at J, with 12 bases between. The CDR3 loop is CASSESGLGGEQYF. The CDR3 nucleotides are TGCGCCAGCAGTGAGTCGGGACTCGGGGGCGAGCAGTACTTC.

The chain couples TRBV30 to TRBJ2-1; D unclear. V was trimmed by 1 base and J by 8 bases, leaving 9 bases between them. Per the germline V gene, CDR1 is GTSNPN and CDR2 is SVGIG (reference sequence). The CDR3 totals 12 residues. CDR3 DNA sequence: TGTGCCTGGAGTGCCGGACCCGATGAGCAGTTCTTC. Its translation: CAWSAGPDEQFF.

CDR3 in amino acids: CASSQVVDRDFGYTF. The CDR3 nucleotides read TGCGCCAGCAGCCAGGTAGTGGACAGGGACTTTGGCTACACCTTC. This chain links TRBV4-1 with TRBJ1-2, with 8 bases identical to TRBD1. This CDR3 has 15 amino acids. Germline CDR1 MGHRA, CDR2 YSYEKL. The J segment lost 7 bases and the V segment lost 3 bases, leaving 10 bases of the junction unmatched.

The genes are TRBV6-5 and TRBJ2-1, with D possibly matching TRBD2 (5 bases). The CDR3 runs 15 residues. CDR1 and CDR2 from the germline V gene are MNHEY and SVGAGI. Trimming took 3 bases from V and 3 from J, leaving 12 bases between them. Written as DNA, the CDR3 is TGTGCCAGCAGTTATTCGGACTCCTTCTACAATGAGCAGTTCTTC. This encodes CASSYSDSFYNEQFF.

The rearrangement joins TRBV11-2 to TRBJ2-7; D perhaps matches TRBD1 (6 bases). V was trimmed by 5 bases and J by 3 bases, leaving 17 bases between them. The CDR3 has 15 amino acids. The germline V gene has CDR1 SGHAT and CDR2 FQNNGV. CDR3 sequence (DNA): TGTGCCAGCAGCGCCAGCCGGGACACCTTCTACGAGCAGTACTTC. It specifies CASSASRDTFYEQYF.